A selection of T cell receptor beta chains follows, all from one sample in a study of T cell responses to AZD1222 COVID-19 vaccine. Some clones are missing from TCRdb's copy, which holds only in-frame ones; the method was immunoSEQ multiplex PCR. The sample includes more than 110,000 clones, approximately 85% of them seen just once. Sequencing used peripheral blood, obtained on day 0 of AZD1222 vaccination. These receptors came from an adult in good health. CDR3s include the opening cysteine and the closing phenylalanine or tryptophan. The D gene is left open where the match is weak. A clone size is listed for some rows: how often the clone was seen (once, few, many), or a class if it is expanded.

>NA|TRBD1|TRBV19|TRBJ1-5
TGTGCCAGTAGCCCCGGGACAGGGCGACAGCCCCAGCATTTT
CASSPGTGRQPQHF
>NA|TRBD1|TRBV28|TRBJ1-6
TGTGCCAGCAGGTCCGGACAGGGACGAACTTCACCCCTCCACTTT
CASRSGQGRTSPLHF
>NA|NA|TRBV4-1|TRBJ2-1
TGCGCCAGCAGCCTTGGACAGGAGGGGTACAATGAGCAGTTCTTC
CASSLGQEGYNEQFF
>NA|TRBD1|TRBV5-5|TRBJ1-2
TGTGCCAGCAGCTTCGGGACAGCTTATGGCTACACCTTC
CASSFGTAYGYTF
>NA|TRBD1|TRBV30|TRBJ1-4
TGTGCCTGGAGTGACAGGGGGCAAACTAATGAAAAACTGTTTTTT
CAWSDRGQTNEKLFF
>few|NA|TRBV7-9|TRBJ2-5
TGTGCCAGCAGTCGCGAATCGAGAGCCCAGTACTTC
CASSRESRAQYF
>NA|TRBD1|TRBV6-5|TRBJ1-5
TGTGCCAGCTCGGGACAGGGGAAAGATCAGCCCCAGCATTTT
CASSGQGKDQPQHF
>once|NA|TRBV15|TRBJ2-1
TGTGCCACCAAACCCGGACCGGGTCAAGGGGTTTTCGGTGATGAGCAGTTCTTC
CATKPGPGQGVFGDEQFF
>NA|NA|TRBV19|TRBJ2-2
TGTGCCAGTACCTCCCACAGGCAAGCGAACACCGGGGAGCTGTTTTTT
CASTSHRQANTGELFF
>NA|NA|TRBV13|TRBJ2-1
TGTGCCAGCAGCTTAGTGACGGGTGGGCGGCGGAAGAGCTCCTACAATGAGCAGTTCTTC
CASSLVTGGRRKSSYNEQFF
>few|NA|TRBV11-2|TRBJ1-6
TGTGCCAGCAGCTTAGCGGGGGCCAGGGATTCACCCCTCCACTTT
CASSLAGARDSPLHF
>NA|NA|TRBV24-1|TRBJ1-3
TGTGCCACCAGTGACGATATAGGAAACACCATATATTTT
CATSDDIGNTIYF
>few|TRBD1|TRBV5-1|TRBJ2-3
TGCGCCAGCAGCTTGGTTGGACAGGGCACAGATACGCAGTATTTT
CASSLVGQGTDTQYF
>NA|TRBD2|TRBV27|TRBJ2-1
TGTGCCAGCAGTCCTTGGGGTAGCGGGAGTGAGCAGTTCTTC
CASSPWGSGSEQFF
>NA|NA|TRBV7-2|TRBJ1-3
TGTGCCAGCAGCTTAGTGTCACCTCCTGGAAACACCATATATTTT
CASSLVSPPGNTIYF
>NA|TRBD2|TRBV6-5|TRBJ2-1
TGTGCCAGCAGTTCCCTAGCGGGGGGGAGGAATGAGCAGTTCTTC
CASSSLAGGRNEQFF
>NA|NA|TRBV30|TRBJ1-1
TGTGCCTGGAGTGTACTTCGTGGCACTGAAGCTTTCTTT
CAWSVLRGTEAFF
>NA|NA|TRBV21-1|TRBJ1-5
TGTGCCAGCGTTTCGAGATATAAACTGGAACTATCCCCCAATCAGCCCCAGCATTTT
CASVSRYKLELSPNQPQHF
>NA|TRBD2|TRBV5-1|TRBJ2-3
TGCGCCAGCAGCTTGGCCCTAGCGGGAGGTACAGATACGCAGTATTTT
CASSLALAGGTDTQYF
>NA|TRBD2|TRBV3-1/TRBV3-2|TRBJ2-5
TGTGCCAGCAGCCAAGATCCCCCTTTAGCGGGGGGGCGAGAGACCCAGTACTTC
CASSQDPPLAGGRETQYF
>NA|NA|TRBV30|TRBJ1-2
TGTGCCTGGAGTTCGACTAACTATGGCTACACCTTC
CAWSSTNYGYTF
>NA|NA|TRBV5-1|TRBJ2-6
TGCGCCAGCAGCATCCGGGCCCAGAGCTCTGGGGCCAACGTCCTGACTTTC
CASSIRAQSSGANVLTF